What follows are 3 T cell receptor beta chains derived from one specimen sequenced in a study of blood T cell repertoires in COVID-19. Using immunoSEQ multiplex PCR, the repertoire was profiled, and TCRdb retains in-frame clones only, with some absent. The repertoire includes around 480,000 clones, about nine tenths of them detected once, and 0.7% sits in the top ten. Sequencing was carried out using PBMCs or T cells enriched from blood (not recorded which). These receptors were collected from a woman younger than 35 who had recovered from COVID-19.

The rearrangement uses TRBV4-1 and TRBJ2-5; 7 bases match TRBD2. Germline CDR1 and CDR2: MGHRA and YSYEKL. V gave up 3 bases and J gave up 7 bases; unmatched junction bases: 14. The CDR3 consists of 16 residues. Written as DNA, the CDR3 is TGCGCCAGCAGCCAGGCCGTTAGCGGGCCCGGGGGGACCCAGTACTTC. It encodes CASSQAVSGPGGTQYF.

This chain links TRBV4-1 with TRBJ1-2, with D perhaps matching TRBD1 (5 bases). There are 15 residues in the CDR3. V lost 2 bases and J 1 base, leaving 11 bases between the germline ends. Per germline, CDR1 MGHRA and CDR2 YSYEKL. CDR3 protein: CASSQIGGVNYGYTF. CDR3 sequence (DNA): TGCGCCAGCAGCCAAATCGGAGGGGTTAACTATGGCTACACCTTC.

The chain couples TRBV6-5 to TRBJ2-7; weak D call: TRBD2 (6 bases). The CDR3 is 13 residues long. V was trimmed by 10 bases and J by 5 bases, leaving 18 bases between them. Germline loops: CDR1 MNHEY, CDR2 SVGAGI. The CDR3 loop is CATRWREKDEQYF. DNA of the CDR3: TGTGCCACCAGGTGGAGGGAGAAGGACGAGCAGTACTTC.